One sample yielded the 9 T cell receptor beta chains listed below, sequenced in a study of vaccination and CD4 T cells after COVID-19. No antigens are known for them. Noted time point: late sampling 161 to 241 days after vaccination in a few convalescent patients. Treatment here: roughly 11-day PBMC culture with coronavirus spike peptide pools or control peptides (ViraFEST assay). Scientists ran DNA taken from cultured CD4+ T cells through the Oncomine TCR Beta short-read assay for sequencing. Via MiXCR, TCRdb re-called the PCR reads, giving one row per CDR3 protein. The profile shows some 22,000 distinct CDR3 sequences, about 35% of them singletons. The specimen was CD4+ T cells from blood, cultured in vitro, collected about 7 months after SARS-CoV-2 vaccination. These receptors originate from a human donor who had recovered from COVID-19.

Only a few counts were recorded for this clonotype. The V gene is TRBV7-9, the J gene TRBJ1-1; perhaps TRBD1 as D (5 bases). The CDR3 runs to 13 residues. CDR1 is SEHNR, CDR2 FQNEAQ, per germline (reference sequence). The V end was cut by 5 bases, the J end by 3 bases, with 10 bases between. CDR3 nucleotide sequence: TGTGCCAGCAGCATACAGGAGGACACTGAAGCTTTCTTT. Its translation: CASSIQEDTEAFF.

The genes are TRBV6-6 and TRBJ2-1, with D possibly being TRBD1 (6 bases). The V end was cut by 5 bases, the J end by 0 bases, with 14 bases between. Per the germline V gene, CDR1 is MNHNY and CDR2 is SVGAGI (reference sequence). This CDR3 comprises 16 residues. The CDR3 nucleotides read TGTGCCAGCAGTGGACAGCTTGGGGGCTCCTACAATGAGCAGTTCTTC. This sequence encodes CASSGQLGGSYNEQFF.

This clonotype was seen a few times. The chain employs TRBV28 and TRBJ2-7; TRBD2 aligns across 9 bases. Trimming took 9 bases from V and 1 from J; bases not matched to a gene: 4. CDR3 length equals 13 residues. From germline, CDR1 is MDHEN and CDR2 SYDVKM. DNA of the CDR3: TGTGCCAGTCGACTAGCGGCTTCCTACGAGCAGTACTTC. Encoded protein: CASRLAASYEQYF.

V gene TRBV20-1 combines with J gene TRBJ1-5, with D uncertain. With 3 bases removed from V and 3 bases from J, the gap between germline ends came to 18 bases. CDR1 DFQATT and CDR2 SNEGSKA come from the germline V gene (reference sequence). The CDR3 sequence is 16 residues long. CDR3 amino acids: CSASPSDRDLNQPQHF. Written as DNA, the CDR3 is TGCAGTGCTAGTCCATCAGACCGAGACCTCAATCAGCCCCAGCATTTT.

This clonotype has only a few counts. This chain joins TRBV10-3 and TRBJ2-7; D call uncertain. With 0 bases removed from V and 5 bases from J, the gap between germline ends came to 8 bases. CDR1 is ENHRY and CDR2 is SYGVKD in the germline V gene. The CDR3 spans 13 residues. This chain's CDR3 is CAISESQWDEQYF. DNA of the CDR3: TGTGCCATCAGTGAGTCACAGTGGGACGAGCAGTACTTC.

J is TRBJ2-7 and V is TRBV6-2 or TRBV6-3; 8 bases match TRBD1. CDR1 and CDR2 (germline): MNHEY, SVGEGT. This CDR3 comprises 16 residues. The V and J ends lost 6 bases and 7 bases, in that order; junction bases with no gene match: 17. CDR3 in amino acids: CASSNPLGRGLWEQYF. In DNA form, the CDR3 reads TGTGCCAGCAGCAACCCTCTGGGCAGGGGGCTGTGGGAGCAGTACTTC.

J is TRBJ2-1 and V is TRBV20-1, with D possibly TRBD2 on 6 matching bases. CDR1 is DFQATT and CDR2 is SNEGSKA in the germline V gene (reference sequence). CDR3 size: 14 residues. Trimming removed 4 bases from V and 0 bases from J, with 10 bases in between. CDR3 sequence: CSAIGGVSYNEQFF. CDR3 coding DNA: TGCAGTGCTATCGGGGGAGTCTCCTACAATGAGCAGTTCTTC.

This clonotype was found a few times. The CDR3 DNA reads TGTGCCAGCAGCCTCGGACAGGGAGCTAACTATGGCTACACCTTC. It yields the protein CASSLGQGANYGYTF. The chain links TRBV7-3 to TRBJ1-2, with 8 bases that match TRBD1. The ends lost 5 bases at V and 0 bases at J; junction bases unmatched: 5. Germline CDR1 is SGHTA and CDR2 is FQGTGA. This CDR3 contains 15 residues.

The chain is built from TRBV18 and TRBJ2-7; 7 positions agree with TRBD2. CDR1 is KGHSH and CDR2 is LQKENI in the germline V gene. V was pared by 5 bases and J by 6 bases, with 10 bases of the junction left unmatched. The CDR3 contains 14 residues. DNA for the CDR3: TGTGCCAGCTCAGGAATAGACCCGGGGGGCGAGCAGTACTTC. Residues: CASSGIDPGGEQYF.